This T cell receptor beta chain was sequenced during a study of graft-versus-host responses after intestinal transplantation. Study-level information: Multivisceral, liver-intestinal, or isolated intestinal transplants were received by the recipients. Anti-thymocyte globulin induction was given to all recipients, followed by tacrolimus and steroids for 2 to 3 years.

Overall study findings and caveats: Recipient marrow contained GvH clones, some of which appeared first in ileum or blood.

Assay used: immunoSEQ multiplex PCR; TCRdb lists only in-frame clones, some missing. This sample carries 90,000 to 150,000 clones, approximately 92% of them seen once, and the ten largest clones take roughly 0.11%. As concerns this clone: Its antigen remains unknown.

The sample in question was unstimulated CD4+ T cells sorted from spleen or lymph node cells, obtained before intestinal transplant. The receptor was isolated from a human donor who received an intestinal transplant.

CDR3: CASSRRMAFSGNEQFF. CDR3 bases: TGTGCCAGTAGCCGAAGAATGGCGTTCTCGGGGAATGAGCAGTTCTTC. The genes are TRBV19 and TRBJ2-1; tentatively, D is TRBD2 (5 bases). The V end lost 6 bases, the J end lost 7 bases, and 22 bases lay between the germline ends. The CDR3 is made up of 16 amino acids. Germline CDR1 and CDR2: LNHDA and SQIVND (reference sequence).